Shown below are 12 T cell receptor beta chains from a single sample sequenced in a study of Ad26.COV2.S vaccination and SARS-CoV-2 variants. The treatment here: 15 to 20 received Ad26.COV2.S at low or high dose, single or two shots; about 5 received placebo; per-sample allocation not given. Repertoires come from day 63 after the first vaccine or placebo injection. Clones were read by immunoSEQ multiplex PCR, and TCRdb kept only the in-frame ones, dropping some. The repertoire has 350,000 to 450,000 clones, around 82% of them found once; the top ten carry 7% to 9.5%. Sequencing was performed on peripheral blood, taken in a trial of Ad26.COV2.S vaccine versus placebo. The receptors were gathered from a person between 18 and 60 years old who received the Ad26.COV2.S COVID-19 vaccine or a placebo.

The chain has TRBV9 and TRBJ1-1; tentative D call: TRBD1 (5 bases). The germline V gene encodes CDR1 SGDLS and CDR2 YYNGEE. This CDR3 has 14 amino acids. V gave up 7 bases and J gave up 1 base, with 14 bases separating them. CDR3 in DNA: TGTGCCAGCGGGGTGGGGGTCGGGAACACTGAAGCTTTCTTT. Translated: CASGVGVGNTEAFF.

This chain links TRBV27 with TRBJ2-1, with D unclear. Deletions cut 4 bases from V and 5 bases from J, with 12 bases between. In germline, CDR1 is MNHEY, CDR2 SMNVEV (reference sequence). The CDR3 sequence is 14 residues long. This chain's CDR3 is CASSSDSLDNEQFF. The CDR3 region has the DNA TGTGCCAGCAGTTCGGATAGTCTAGACAATGAGCAGTTCTTC.

This chain links TRBV5-1 with TRBJ1-1; tentatively, D is TRBD1 (5 bases). Trimming cost V 2 bases and J 2 bases, with 10 bases left between them. The CDR3 contains 14 residues. Germline V gene data show CDR1 as SGHRS and CDR2 as YFSETQ. This CDR3 is CASSFAGTNTEAFF. The CDR3 coding sequence is TGCGCCAGCAGCTTTGCAGGGACCAACACTGAAGCTTTCTTT.

This chain connects TRBV6-1 to TRBJ1-2; TRBD1 matches 9 bases. This CDR3 is built from 15 residues. Per the germline V gene, CDR1 is MNHNS and CDR2 is SASEGT. J was trimmed by 4 bases and V by 5 bases; bases with no gene match: 8. The CDR3 nucleotides are TGTGCCAGCAGTTCTCACAGGGGGCGCGGCTATGGCTACACCTTC. Residues: CASSSHRGRGYGYTF.

The chain is built from TRBV7-9 and TRBJ2-7, with 7 bases lining up with TRBD2. The CDR3 runs to 12 residues. Germline CDR1 is SEHNR and CDR2 is FQNEAQ (reference sequence). The ends lost 6 bases at V and 4 bases at J; junction bases unmatched: 3. CDR3 protein: CASSPAGYEQYF. CDR3 coding DNA: TGTGCCAGCAGTCCAGCGGGGTACGAGCAGTACTTC. Variable domain in full (rest from reference TRBV7-9 and TRBJ2-7): DTGVSQNPRHKITKRGQNVTFRCDPISEHNRLYWYRQTLGQGPEFLTYFQNEAQLEKSRLLSDRFSAERPKGSFSTLEIQRTEQGDSAMYLCASSPAGYEQYFGPGTRLTVT.

The V gene is TRBV5-1, the J gene TRBJ2-1, with 10 bases that match TRBD2. The CDR3 extends over 14 amino acids. Germline loops: CDR1 SGHRS, CDR2 YFSETQ. J lost 9 bases, V lost 4 bases, and 7 bases had no gene match. CDR3 nucleotides: TGCGCCAGCAGCCCTCGGACTAGCGGCGTTGAGCAGTTCTTC. Translated: CASSPRTSGVEQFF.

The chain recombines TRBV11-2 with TRBJ2-1, with 7 bases fitting TRBD2. There are 16 residues in the CDR3. Unmatched junction bases numbered 6, after V lost 2 bases and J lost 2 bases. CDR1 and CDR2 (germline): SGHAT, FQNNGV. The CDR3: CASSLNEGGAYNEQFF. The CDR3 bases are TGTGCCAGCAGCTTAAACGAGGGAGGGGCCTACAATGAGCAGTTCTTC.

This rearrangement joins TRBV18 to TRBJ2-2; 12 bases fit TRBD2. Germline lookup yields CDR1 KGHSH and CDR2 LQKENI. CDR3 length equals 19 residues. V gave up 3 bases and J gave up 3 bases; unmatched junction bases: 11. The chain's CDR3 is CASSPQLAGGHSDTGELFF. CDR3 bases: TGTGCCAGCTCACCCCAGCTAGCGGGGGGGCACAGCGACACCGGGGAGCTGTTTTTT.

This clone was seen a few times. For the CDR3, the DNA is TGTGCCAGCAGAGGACTAGCGGGGAACACCGGGGAGCTGTTTTTT. Translated: CASRGLAGNTGELFF. The chain is built from TRBV5-6 and TRBJ2-2; 11 nucleotides agree with TRBD2. Germline V CDR1 and CDR2: SGHDT, YYEEEE. The CDR3 totals 15 residues. After removal of 5 bases from V and 1 base from J, the junction contained 1 base not matched to a gene.

The CDR3 region is CASSKAGQEGYEQYF. As DNA, the CDR3 is TGTGCCAGCAGCAAAGCGGGACAGGAAGGCTACGAGCAGTACTTC. This chain joins TRBV21-1 and TRBJ2-7; the table names TRBD1, a call not compared with the DNA. TRBV21-1 is shown as a pseudogene. The CDR3 spans 15 residues.

V gene TRBV4-3 combines with J gene TRBJ1-6; possible D gene TRBD1, 5 bases. Germline lookup yields CDR1 LGHNA and CDR2 YSLEER. The CDR3 extends over 16 amino acids. The germline V and J ends were trimmed by 1 base and 6 bases, with 13 bases remaining between them. Here the CDR3 reads CASSQVSEGINSPLHF. CDR3 sequence (DNA): TGCGCCAGCAGCCAAGTTAGTGAGGGGATTAATTCACCCCTCCACTTT.

This clone was counted once. The J gene is TRBJ2-7, the V gene TRBV30, with 8 bases lining up with TRBD2. With 3 bases clipped from V and 2 bases from J, the junction kept 12 bases outside the gene matches. Germline V lookup: CDR1 GTSNPN, CDR2 SVGIG (reference sequence). The CDR3 loop spans 16 amino acids. As DNA, the CDR3 is TGTGCCTGGAGAAACGGGGGGGCGGGGCCCACCTACGAGCAGTACTTC. Translating gives CAWRNGGAGPTYEQYF.